The text below deals with one T cell receptor beta chain. The target antigen is unknown. These data come from a study of T-cell reconstitution after alpha-beta-depleted transplantation in children. Germline loops: CDR1 MDHEN, CDR2 SYDVKM. V lost 8 bases and J 4 bases, leaving 12 bases between the germline ends. There are 12 residues in the CDR3. This sample's TCRbeta library carried unique molecular identifier barcodes. TCRdb processed the PCR reads anew with MiXCR; each CDR3 protein has one entry. The data contain roughly 670,000 distinct CDR3 sequences, less than 15% of them singletons. Study-level findings and limits: About two months after transplant, alpha-beta T cells reportedly came from several hundred expanded graft clones. Once a year had passed after transplant, T-cell counts and diversity came mostly from newly produced T cells.

Sequenced material: PBMCs, taken before TCRalphabeta/CD19-depleted stem cell transplant. The chain combines TRBV28 with TRBJ2-7, with D possibly being TRBD1 or TRBD2 (5 bases each). This receptor was taken from a girl aged 2 to 10 with congenital amegakaryocytic thrombocytopenia, due to receive a stem cell transplant. As DNA, the CDR3 is TGTGCCAGCTTTTCGGGGCCTTACGAGCAGTACTTC. Amino acids: CASFSGPYEQYF.